The entry below gives a single T cell receptor (beta chain) sequence along with its context. Its cognate antigen is unknown. A read error may produce the germline difference seen at one junction end. These data come from a study of T-cell reconstitution after alpha-beta-depleted transplantation in children. Findings and limits, study-wide: It was surviving recipient T cells and thymic progenitors that gave some patients high TCRbeta diversity at day 60. Several hundred rapidly expanded clones from non-depleted graft cells reportedly supplied alpha-beta T cells about two months post-transplant.

Preparation of the TCRbeta library involved a method that used unique molecular identifiers. TCRdb redid the calling of the PCR reads with MiXCR, one entry per CDR3 protein. The table records 95,000 to 150,000 distinct CDR3 sequences, under 30% of them present only once. The V gene's germline CDR1 is SGHAT and CDR2 FQDESV (reference sequence). CDR3 size: 19 residues. The sequencing here drew on PBMCs, mostly from graft donor cells, taken 180 days after TCRalphabeta/CD19-depleted stem cell transplant. The source is a male patient aged 2-15 years who had a stem cell transplant for chronic granulomatous disease, so the T cells may come from the graft donor. This sequence joins TRBV11-1 and TRBJ2-7; tentatively, D is TRBD1 or TRBD2 (7 bases each). CDR3 nucleotide sequence: TGTGCCAGCAGCGGAGGGACAGTGCCGTTCGGACTAGGTCTTCTACGAGCGGACTTC. Encoded protein: CASSGGTVPFGLGLLRADF. The full variable domain, completed using reference TRBV11-1 and TRBJ2-7, is EAEVAQSPRYKITEKSQAVAFWCDPISGHATLYWYRQILGQGPELLVQFQDESVVDDSQLPKDRFSAERLKGVDSTLKIQPAELGDSAMYLCASSGGTVPFGLGLLRADFGPGTRLTVT.